A single T cell receptor beta chain is shown here with its context. Its antigen remains undetermined. No base quality information exists; no much larger clone differs at one position. The sample originates from a study of shared clonotypes between healthy human individuals (dated by TCRdb to about 2020). For the study in its entirety: A couple of women and a few men aged 18 to 49 years were included in the cohort. To estimate repertoire size and how much clonotypes are shared between individuals, the study performed deep sequencing of blood TCR repertoires from about five healthy adults. Per donor, three plates each were used for CD4 naive and CD4 memory, two for CD8 naive, and one for CD8 memory. Each donor's leukapheresis produced roughly between roughly 0.85 and 9.5 billion PBMCs. Different laboratories and diverse techniques were used to prepare libraries and sequence TCR repertoires, to increase sequencing depth and limit assay-specific biases. Results the study describes overall, beyond this receptor: Based on pairwise subsampling, the degree of clonotype sharing among donors was expected to be affected by sequencing depth. Sharing across several donors was observed for around 5% of naive CD4, 3.5% of naive CD8, 2% to 2.5% of memory CD4, and roughly 0.4% of memory CD8 clonotypes. Higher generation probabilities were observed for clonotypes shared by all four sorted-subset donors than for non-shared clonotypes. Only blood was sampled, and tissue TCR repertoires likely differ from those in blood. Because the study included a small number of donors, the genetic and exposure-history diversity represented was limited. Naive subsets generally had larger estimated clonotype richness than memory subsets did. Even with the large sequencing depth, rarefaction of the sorted-subset datasets indicated that sequencing was incomplete.

Using the deep immunoSEQ assay, multiplex PCR amplified TCR CDR3 regions from genomic DNA. For each cell subset, the extracted genomic DNA was distributed evenly across all wells of several immunoSEQ 96-well plates, and each plate served as one replicate. For sorted subsets, each replicate PCR was loaded with about 0.2 ug genomic DNA, equivalent to roughly 30,000 T cell genomes. Purified libraries were measured with a Qubit 3.0 fluorometer, size-checked on a Bioanalyzer 2100, and measured again with the KAPA Library Quantification kit. A separate single-read 150-cycle Illumina NextSeq 550 flow cell was used to sequence each immunoSEQ 96-well plate. The authors processed their data as follows. The immunoSEQ output contained only junctional sequences without quality scores, so filtering could not match that applied to full-length reads. Sequences were annotated with PyIR, a Python wrapper for IgBLAST v1.9, and V/J genes and CDR3 were assigned using IMGT germline references. Reads with weak V/J assignments (E-value above 1e-6), missing CDR3, stop codons, out-of-frame junctions, or ambiguous translated residues were removed. A V3J clonotype was defined by an identical inferred V gene, J gene, and CDR3 amino acid sequence. To compute the percentage overlap between repertoires, the number of shared unique clonotypes was divided by the size of the smaller repertoire. Repertoire richness was assessed with RTK rarefaction, the Chao1 estimator, and Recon v2.1 estimates of unobserved clonotypes. Generation probabilities were computed with OLGA for all TCRbeta clonotypes obtained by the gDNA method from a handful of donors. TCRdb took this table from immuneACCESS and kept in-frame rearrangements with V and J called. Such tables lack part of the clones; where checked against another copy, unresolved V genes explain under half of the gap, and the rest is unexplained. V, J and clone size derive from that table, while D and trimming were established from the DNA sequence. This sample has millions of clones in its table, and 95% of those were observed once. In total, the top ten clones hold roughly 0.13% of the sample.

Donors were healthy HIV-negative adults with no recently reported acute infections or vaccinations. All donors were Caucasian adults living in Nashville, Tennessee, USA. CD4+ T cells were enriched by magnetic negative selection; naive cells were then positively selected on CD45RA, and the negative fraction formed the memory subset. Blood was obtained by leukapheresis, after which PBMCs were separated by Ficoll-Histopaque density gradient centrifugation and cryopreserved in liquid nitrogen vapor phase. Analytical flow cytometry was used to check the purity and quantity of each magnetically sorted T cell population. Genomic DNA was isolated from each sorted fraction and quantified by UV absorbance on a Nanodrop 2000c. After removal of 4 bases from V and 6 bases from J, the junction retains 5 bases not matched to a gene. From the cysteine up to the phenylalanine, the CDR3 has a length of 15 residues. Only CDR3 DNA remains: 45 bases, in frame from the first base. Looking up the germline V gene yields CDR1 SGHRS and CDR2 YFSETQ.

This chain joins TRBV5-1 to TRBJ2-3; TRBD2 fits 13 bases in the junction. The specimen was naive CD4+ T cells sorted from blood. The intended sense of this specimen's cell subset or site label: CD45RA+ positively selected. The TCR comes from a man in his late teens or twenties in good health. The DNA sequence is given as TGCGCCAGCAGCCTAGGGACTAGCGGGATGGATACGCAGTATTTT. Translated, it gives CASSLGTSGMDTQYF.